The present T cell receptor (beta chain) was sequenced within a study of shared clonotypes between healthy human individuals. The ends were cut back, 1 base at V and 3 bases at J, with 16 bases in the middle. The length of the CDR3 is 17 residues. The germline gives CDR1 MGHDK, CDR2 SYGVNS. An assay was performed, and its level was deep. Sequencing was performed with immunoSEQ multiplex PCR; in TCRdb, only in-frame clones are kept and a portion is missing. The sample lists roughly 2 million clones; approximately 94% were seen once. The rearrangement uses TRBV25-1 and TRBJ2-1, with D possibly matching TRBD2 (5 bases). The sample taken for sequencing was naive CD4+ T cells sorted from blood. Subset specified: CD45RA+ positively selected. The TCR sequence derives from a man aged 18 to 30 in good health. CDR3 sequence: CASSESPGEGFYNEQFF. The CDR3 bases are TGTGCCAGCAGTGAATCCCCGGGCGAGGGCTTCTACAATGAGCAGTTCTTC. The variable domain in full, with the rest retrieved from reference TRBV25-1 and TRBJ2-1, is EADIYQTPRYLVIGTGKKITLECSQTMGHDKMYWYQQDPGMELHLIHYSYGVNSTEKGDLSSESTVSRIRTEHFPLTLESARPSHTSQYLCASSESPGEGFYNEQFFGPGTRLTVL.